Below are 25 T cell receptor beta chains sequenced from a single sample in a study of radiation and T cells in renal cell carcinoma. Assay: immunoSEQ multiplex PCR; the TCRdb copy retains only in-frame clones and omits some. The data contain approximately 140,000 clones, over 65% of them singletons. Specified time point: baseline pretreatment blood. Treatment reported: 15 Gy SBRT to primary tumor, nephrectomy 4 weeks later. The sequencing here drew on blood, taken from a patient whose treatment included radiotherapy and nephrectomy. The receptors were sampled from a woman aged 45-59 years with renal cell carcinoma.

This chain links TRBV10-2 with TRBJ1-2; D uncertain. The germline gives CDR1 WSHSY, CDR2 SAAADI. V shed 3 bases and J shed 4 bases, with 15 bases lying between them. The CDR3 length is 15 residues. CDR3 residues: CASSDPLGWGYGYTF. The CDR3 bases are TGCGCCAGCAGTGACCCTTTGGGCTGGGGCTATGGCTACACCTTC.

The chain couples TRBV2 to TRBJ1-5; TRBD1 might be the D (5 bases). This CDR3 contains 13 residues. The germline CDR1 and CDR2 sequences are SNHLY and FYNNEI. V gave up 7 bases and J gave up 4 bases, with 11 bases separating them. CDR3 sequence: CASTMTENQPQHF. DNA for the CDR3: TGTGCCAGCACCATGACAGAAAATCAGCCCCAGCATTTT.

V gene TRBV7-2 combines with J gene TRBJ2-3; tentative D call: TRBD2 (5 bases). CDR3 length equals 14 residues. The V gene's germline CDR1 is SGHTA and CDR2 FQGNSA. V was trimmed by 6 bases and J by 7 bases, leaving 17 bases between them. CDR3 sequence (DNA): TGTGCCAGCAGACCCAGTGCTAGCAGATATACGCAGTATTTT. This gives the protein CASRPSASRYTQYF.

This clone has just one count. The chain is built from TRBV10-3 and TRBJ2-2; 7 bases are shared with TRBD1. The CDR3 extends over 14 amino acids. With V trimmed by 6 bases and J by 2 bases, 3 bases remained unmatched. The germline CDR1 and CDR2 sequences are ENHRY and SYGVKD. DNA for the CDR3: TGTGCCATCAGCGGGGACAGAAACACCGGGGAGCTGTTTTTT. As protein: CAISGDRNTGELFF.

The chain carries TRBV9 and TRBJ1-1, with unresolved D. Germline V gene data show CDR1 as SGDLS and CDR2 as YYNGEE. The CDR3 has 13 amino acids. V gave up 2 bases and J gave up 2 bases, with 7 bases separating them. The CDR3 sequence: CASSVSINTEAFF. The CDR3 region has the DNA TGTGCCAGCAGCGTCTCGATTAACACTGAAGCTTTCTTT.

CDR3 sequence reads: CASSTPRIVGIKMNTEAFF. In nucleotides, the CDR3 is TGTGCCAGTAGTACTCCCCGTATCGTTGGTATCAAAATGAACACTGAAGCTTTCTTT. The chain recombines TRBV19 with TRBJ1-1; D gene unclear. CDR3 length: 19 residues. Trimming shortened V by 4 bases and J by 0 bases, and 24 bases separated the two germline ends. Germline loops: CDR1 LNHDA, CDR2 SQIVND (reference sequence).

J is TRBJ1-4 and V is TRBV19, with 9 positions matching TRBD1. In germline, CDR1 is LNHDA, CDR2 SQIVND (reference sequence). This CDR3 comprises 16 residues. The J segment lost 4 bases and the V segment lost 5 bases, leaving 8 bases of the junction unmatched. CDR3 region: CASSLRTGARNEKLFF. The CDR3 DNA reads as TGTGCCAGTAGTCTCCGGACAGGGGCTCGTAATGAAAAACTGTTTTTT.

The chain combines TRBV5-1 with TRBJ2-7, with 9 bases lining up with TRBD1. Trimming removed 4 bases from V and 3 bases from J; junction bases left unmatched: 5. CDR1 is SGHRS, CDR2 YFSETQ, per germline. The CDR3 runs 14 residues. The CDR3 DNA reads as TGCGCCAGCAGCGTACGACAGGGGGACTACGAGCAGTACTTC. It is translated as CASSVRQGDYEQYF.

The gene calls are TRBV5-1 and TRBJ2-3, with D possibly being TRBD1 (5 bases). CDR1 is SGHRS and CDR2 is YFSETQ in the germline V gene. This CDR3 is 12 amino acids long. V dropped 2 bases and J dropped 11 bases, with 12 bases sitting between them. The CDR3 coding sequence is TGCGCCAGCAGCTTAGGGCAGGGTATGCAGTATTTT. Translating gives CASSLGQGMQYF.

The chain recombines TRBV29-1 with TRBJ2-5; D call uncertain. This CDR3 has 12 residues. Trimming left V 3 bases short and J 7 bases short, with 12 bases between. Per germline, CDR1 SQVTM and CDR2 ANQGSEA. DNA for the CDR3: TGCAGCGTTGAGGAGACGGGTGGGACCCAGTACTTC. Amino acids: CSVEETGGTQYF. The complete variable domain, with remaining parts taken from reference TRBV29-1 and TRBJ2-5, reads SAVISQKPSRDICQRGTSLTIQCQVDSQVTMMFWYRQQPGQSLTLIATANQGSEATYESGFVIDKFPISRPNLTFSTLTVSNMSPEDSSIYLCSVEETGGTQYFGPGTRLLVL.

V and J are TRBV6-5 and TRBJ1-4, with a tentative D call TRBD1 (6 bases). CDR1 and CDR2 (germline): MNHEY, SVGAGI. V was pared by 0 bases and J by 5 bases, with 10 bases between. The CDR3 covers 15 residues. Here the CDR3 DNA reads TGTGCCAGCAGTTACTCCACAGGGAGGAATGAAAAACTGTTTTTT. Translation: CASSYSTGRNEKLFF.

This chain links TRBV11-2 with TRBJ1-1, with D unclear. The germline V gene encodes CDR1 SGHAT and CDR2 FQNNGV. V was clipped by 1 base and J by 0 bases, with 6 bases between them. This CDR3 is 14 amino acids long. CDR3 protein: CASSLGRMNTEAFF. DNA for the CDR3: TGTGCCAGCAGCTTAGGCAGGATGAACACTGAAGCTTTCTTT.

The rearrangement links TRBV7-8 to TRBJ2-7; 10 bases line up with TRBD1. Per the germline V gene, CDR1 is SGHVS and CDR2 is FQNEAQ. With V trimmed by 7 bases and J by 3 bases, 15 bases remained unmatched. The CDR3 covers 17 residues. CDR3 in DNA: TGTGCCAGCAACCCGTCACCCGGGACAGGGGAGTTCTACGAGCAGTACTTC. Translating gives CASNPSPGTGEFYEQYF.

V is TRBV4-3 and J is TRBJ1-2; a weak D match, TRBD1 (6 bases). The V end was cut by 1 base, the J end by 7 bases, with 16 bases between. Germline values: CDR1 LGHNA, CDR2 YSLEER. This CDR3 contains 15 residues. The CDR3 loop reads CASSQVGQGRGGYTF. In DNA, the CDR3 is TGCGCCAGCAGCCAAGTTGGGCAGGGGCGAGGTGGCTACACCTTC.

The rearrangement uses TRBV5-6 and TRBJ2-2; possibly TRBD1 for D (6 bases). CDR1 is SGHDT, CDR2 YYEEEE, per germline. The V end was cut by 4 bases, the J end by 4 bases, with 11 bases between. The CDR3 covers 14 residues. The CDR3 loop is CASSPVRGTGELFF. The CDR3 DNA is TGTGCCAGCAGCCCCGTCAGGGGCACCGGGGAGCTGTTTTTT.

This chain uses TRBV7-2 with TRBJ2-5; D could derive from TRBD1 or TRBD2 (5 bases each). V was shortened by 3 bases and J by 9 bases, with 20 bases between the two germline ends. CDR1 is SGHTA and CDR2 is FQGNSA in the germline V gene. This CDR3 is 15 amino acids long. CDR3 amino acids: CASSFEGQGRSAQYF. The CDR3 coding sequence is TGTGCCAGCAGCTTCGAGGGGCAGGGAAGATCGGCCCAGTACTTC.

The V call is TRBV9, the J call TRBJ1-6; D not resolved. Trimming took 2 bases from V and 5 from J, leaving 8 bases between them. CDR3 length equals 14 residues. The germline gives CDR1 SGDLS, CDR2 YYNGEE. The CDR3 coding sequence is TGTGCCAGCAGCGTTAGTCAGGATAATTCACCCCTCCACTTT. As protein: CASSVSQDNSPLHF.

The CDR3 DNA sequence: TGTGCCAGCAACAGGGACAGCTCCTACGAGCAGTACTTC. This translates into CASNRDSSYEQYF. The chain joins TRBV5-6 to TRBJ2-7, with 7 bases fitting TRBD1. The CDR3 is 13 residues long. Trimming cost V 6 bases and J 0 bases; bases outside gene matches: 3. Germline V gives CDR1 SGHDT, CDR2 YYEEEE.

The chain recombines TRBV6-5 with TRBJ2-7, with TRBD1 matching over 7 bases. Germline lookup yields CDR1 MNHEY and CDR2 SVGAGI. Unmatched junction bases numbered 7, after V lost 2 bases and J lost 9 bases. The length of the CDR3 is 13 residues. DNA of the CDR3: TGTGCCAGCAGTTACGCGGACAGGAGATCGCAGTACTTC. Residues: CASSYADRRSQYF.

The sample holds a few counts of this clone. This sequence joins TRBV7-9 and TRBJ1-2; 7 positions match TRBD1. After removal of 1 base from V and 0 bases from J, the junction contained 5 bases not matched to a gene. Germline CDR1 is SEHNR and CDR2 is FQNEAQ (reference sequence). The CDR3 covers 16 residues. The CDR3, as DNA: TGTGCCAGCAGCTTAGGACAGGGCAGAACTAACTATGGCTACACCTTC. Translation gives CASSLGQGRTNYGYTF. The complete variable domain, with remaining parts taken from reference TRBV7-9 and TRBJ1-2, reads DTGVSQNPRHKITKRGQNVTFRCDPISEHNRLYWYRQTLGQGPEFLTYFQNEAQLEKSRLLSDRFSAERPKGSFSTLEIQRTEQGDSAMYLCASSLGQGRTNYGYTFGSGTRLTVV.

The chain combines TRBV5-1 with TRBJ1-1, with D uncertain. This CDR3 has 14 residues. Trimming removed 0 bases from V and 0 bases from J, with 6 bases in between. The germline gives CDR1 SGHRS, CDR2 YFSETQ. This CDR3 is CASSLVGMNTEAFF. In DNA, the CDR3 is TGCGCCAGCAGCTTGGTTGGCATGAACACTGAAGCTTTCTTT.

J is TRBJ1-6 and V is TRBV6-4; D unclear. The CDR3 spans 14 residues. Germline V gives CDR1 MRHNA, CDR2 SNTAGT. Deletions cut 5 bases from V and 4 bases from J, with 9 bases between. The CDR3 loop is CASSPVLYNSPLHF. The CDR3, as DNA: TGTGCCAGCAGTCCGGTCCTTTATAATTCACCCCTCCACTTT.

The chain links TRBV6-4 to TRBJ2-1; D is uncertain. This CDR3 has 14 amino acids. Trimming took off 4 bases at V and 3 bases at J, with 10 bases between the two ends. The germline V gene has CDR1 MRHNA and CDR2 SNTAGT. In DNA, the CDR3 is TGTGCCAGCAGTGTTGATACGTACTACAATGAGCAGTTCTTC. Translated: CASSVDTYYNEQFF.

The CDR3 loop reads CSVDLGETQYF. DNA of the CDR3: TGCAGCGTTGATCTCGGAGAGACCCAGTACTTC. The V call is TRBV29-1, the J call TRBJ2-5; D is ambiguous. Germline V gene data show CDR1 as SQVTM and CDR2 as ANQGSEA. Trimming left V 3 bases short and J 4 bases short, with 6 bases between. The CDR3 totals 11 residues.

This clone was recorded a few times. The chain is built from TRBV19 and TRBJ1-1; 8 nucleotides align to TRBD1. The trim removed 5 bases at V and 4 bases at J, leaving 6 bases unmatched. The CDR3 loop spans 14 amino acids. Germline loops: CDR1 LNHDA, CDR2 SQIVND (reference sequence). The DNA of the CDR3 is TGTGCCAGTAGTCCTGGACAGGGTATCACTGAAGCTTTCTTT. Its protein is CASSPGQGITEAFF.